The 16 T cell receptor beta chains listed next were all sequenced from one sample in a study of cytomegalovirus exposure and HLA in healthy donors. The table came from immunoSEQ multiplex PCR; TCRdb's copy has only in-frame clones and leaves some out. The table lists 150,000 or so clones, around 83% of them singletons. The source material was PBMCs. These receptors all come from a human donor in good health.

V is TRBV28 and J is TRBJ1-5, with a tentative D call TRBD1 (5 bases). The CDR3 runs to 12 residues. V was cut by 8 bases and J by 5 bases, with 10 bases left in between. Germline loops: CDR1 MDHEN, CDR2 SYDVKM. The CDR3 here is CASVDRYQPQHF. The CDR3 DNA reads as TGTGCCAGCGTTGACAGATATCAGCCCCAGCATTTT. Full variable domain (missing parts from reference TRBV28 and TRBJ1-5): DVKVTQSSRYLVKRTGEKVFLECVQDMDHENMFWYRQDPGLGLRLIYFSYDVKMKEKGDIPEGYSVSREKKERFSLILESASTNQTSMYLCASVDRYQPQHFGDGTRLSIL.

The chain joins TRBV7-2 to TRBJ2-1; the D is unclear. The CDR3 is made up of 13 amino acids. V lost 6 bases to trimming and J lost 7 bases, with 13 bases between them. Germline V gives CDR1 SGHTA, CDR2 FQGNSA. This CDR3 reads CASSFSTYNEQFF. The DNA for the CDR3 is TGTGCCAGCAGTTTTAGCACTTATAATGAGCAGTTCTTC.

CDR3 amino acids: CATSRQKGGPGELFF. CDR3 coding DNA: TGTGCCACCAGCAGACAAAAAGGGGGCCCCGGGGAGCTGTTTTTT. The chain combines TRBV15 with TRBJ2-2; the match to TRBD1 covers 7 bases. The CDR3 runs 15 residues. V shed 2 bases, J shed 6 bases, and the junction held 6 bases outside the gene matches. CDR1 is LNHNV, CDR2 YYDKDF, per germline (reference sequence).

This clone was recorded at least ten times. CDR3 sequence (DNA): TGTGCCAGCAGCTCGGGACAGGGACACAATGAGCAGTTCTTC. Translated: CASSSGQGHNEQFF. The rearrangement joins TRBV7-3 to TRBJ2-1; TRBD1 matches at 9 bases. Trimming took 4 bases from V and 5 from J; bases not matched to a gene: 3. This CDR3 is built from 14 residues. Germline CDR1 SGHTA, CDR2 FQGTGA.

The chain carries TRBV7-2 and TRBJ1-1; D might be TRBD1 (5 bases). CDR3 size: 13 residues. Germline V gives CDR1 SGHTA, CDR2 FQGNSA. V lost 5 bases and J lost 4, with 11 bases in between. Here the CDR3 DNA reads TGTGCCAGCAGCACGGCGCAGGGCACTGAAGCTTTCTTT. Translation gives CASSTAQGTEAFF.

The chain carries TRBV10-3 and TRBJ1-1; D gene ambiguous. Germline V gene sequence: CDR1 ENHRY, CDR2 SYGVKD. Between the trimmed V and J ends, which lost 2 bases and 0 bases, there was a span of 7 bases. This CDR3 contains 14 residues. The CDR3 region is CAISEVVMNTEAFF. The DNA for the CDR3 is TGTGCCATCAGTGAGGTAGTCATGAACACTGAAGCTTTCTTT.

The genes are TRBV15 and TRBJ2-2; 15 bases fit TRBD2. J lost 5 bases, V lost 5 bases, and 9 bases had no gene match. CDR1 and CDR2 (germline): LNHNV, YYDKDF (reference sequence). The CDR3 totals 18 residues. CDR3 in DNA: TGTGCCACCAGCTCCGGACTAGCGGGAGGGCCATGGACCGGGGAGCTGTTTTTT. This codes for CATSSGLAGGPWTGELFF.

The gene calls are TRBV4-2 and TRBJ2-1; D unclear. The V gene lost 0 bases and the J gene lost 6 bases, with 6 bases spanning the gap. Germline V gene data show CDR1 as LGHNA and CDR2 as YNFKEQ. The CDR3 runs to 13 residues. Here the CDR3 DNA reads TGTGCCAGCAGCCAAGAGGGCGTCAATGAGCAGTTCTTC. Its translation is CASSQEGVNEQFF.

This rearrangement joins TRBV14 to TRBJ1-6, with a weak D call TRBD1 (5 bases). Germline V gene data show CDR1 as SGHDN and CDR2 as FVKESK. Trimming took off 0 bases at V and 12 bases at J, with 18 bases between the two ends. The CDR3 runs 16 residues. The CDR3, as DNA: TGTGCCAGCAGCCAAGATCGGCAGGGACTCTGGGTACCCCTCCACTTT. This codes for CASSQDRQGLWVPLHF.

CDR3 DNA sequence: TGTGCCAGCAGTTTTCGCGGGACCGGACCCACAGATACGCAGTATTTT. It yields the protein CASSFRGTGPTDTQYF. The chain carries TRBV27 and TRBJ2-3; D might be TRBD2 (6 bases). This CDR3 comprises 16 residues. Trimming stripped 3 bases from V and 2 bases from J, with 15 bases between. Germline V CDR1 and CDR2: MNHEY, SMNVEV (reference sequence).

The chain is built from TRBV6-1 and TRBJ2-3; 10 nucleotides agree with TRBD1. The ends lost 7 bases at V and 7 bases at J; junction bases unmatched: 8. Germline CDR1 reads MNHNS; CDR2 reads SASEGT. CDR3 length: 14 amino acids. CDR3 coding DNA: TGTGCCAGCATTTGGGACAGGGGTGTAAATACGCAGTATTTT. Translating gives CASIWDRGVNTQYF.

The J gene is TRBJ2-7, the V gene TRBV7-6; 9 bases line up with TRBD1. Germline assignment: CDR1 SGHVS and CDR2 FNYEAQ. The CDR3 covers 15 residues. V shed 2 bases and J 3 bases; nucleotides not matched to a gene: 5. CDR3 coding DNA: TGTGCCAGCAGCTTATTAGGGACAGGGATCTACGAGCAGTACTTC. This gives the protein CASSLLGTGIYEQYF.

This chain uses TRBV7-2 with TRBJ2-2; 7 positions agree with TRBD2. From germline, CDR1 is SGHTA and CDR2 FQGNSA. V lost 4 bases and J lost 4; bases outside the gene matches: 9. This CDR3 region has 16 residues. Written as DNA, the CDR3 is TGTGCCAGCAGCTCGTCGCTGCGGGAGTTCACCGGGGAGCTGTTTTTT. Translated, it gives CASSSSLREFTGELFF. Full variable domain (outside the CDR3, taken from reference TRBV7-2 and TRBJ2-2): GAGVSQSPSNKVTEKGKDVELRCDPISGHTALYWYRQSLGQGLEFLIYFQGNSAPDKSGLPSDRFSAERTGGSVSTLTIQRTQQEDSAVYLCASSSSLREFTGELFFGEGSRLTVL.

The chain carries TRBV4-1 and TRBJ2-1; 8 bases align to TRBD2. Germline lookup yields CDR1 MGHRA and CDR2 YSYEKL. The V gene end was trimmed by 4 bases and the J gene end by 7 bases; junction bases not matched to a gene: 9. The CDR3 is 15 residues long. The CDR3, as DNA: TGCGCCAGCAGCCCCAAGCGGGAGCTTATAAATGAGCAGTTCTTC. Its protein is CASSPKRELINEQFF.

The CDR3 sequence is CASSLTENTEAFF. The CDR3 DNA follows: TGTGCCAGCAGCTTAACAGAGAACACTGAAGCTTTCTTT. This rearrangement joins TRBV7-2 to TRBJ1-1; D gene uncertain. Per germline, CDR1 SGHTA and CDR2 FQGNSA. The CDR3 consists of 13 residues. The V and J ends lost 2 bases and 1 base respectively, with 5 bases between them.

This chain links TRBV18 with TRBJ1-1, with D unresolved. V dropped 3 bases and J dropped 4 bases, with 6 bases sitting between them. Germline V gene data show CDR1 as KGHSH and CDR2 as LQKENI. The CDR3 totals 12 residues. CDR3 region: CASSPQSTEAFF. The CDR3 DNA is TGTGCCAGCTCACCTCAGTCCACTGAAGCTTTCTTT.